Listed below are T cell receptor beta chains from one sample, sequenced in a study of T cell repertoires in cytomegalovirus infection. TCRdb reanalysed the reads using MiXCR and keeps one entry per CDR3 protein. The sample includes 450,000 to 550,000 distinct CDR3 sequences, 15% to 20% of them seen just once. The source material was CD8+ T cells from PBMCs. These receptor sequences come from a human donor in good health (CMV status not recorded). Some clones in this sample may be carry-over from other donors' samples. Both conserved end residues are part of each CDR3.

CASSPGSADTQYF TRBJ2-3 TRBV7-8
CASRLGRGQFF TRBJ2-3 TRBV6-1
CASSQRDITYNEQFF TRBJ2-1 TRBV27
CASSQDKIGGAFF TRBJ1-1 TRBV3-1
CASSRDIQETQYF TRBJ2-5 TRBV7-9
CASSWGLDNYGYTF TRBJ1-2 TRBV12-3/TRBV12-4
CASSPPGPNNEQFF TRBJ2-1 TRBV5-6
CASSQDTSNTGELFF TRBJ2-2 TRBV3-1
CASSYGLREVGYGYTF TRBJ1-2 TRBV6-5
CASSPAGNYGYTF TRBJ1-2 TRBV5-4
CSARASGSGDEQFF TRBJ2-1 TRBV20-1
CASTLVSKGSNYGYTF TRBJ1-2 TRBV7-9
CASSERLGREQFF TRBJ2-1 TRBV6-4
CASSDPGVPGANVLTF TRBJ2-6 TRBV6-1
CASSGQGAYNEQFF TRBJ2-1 TRBV2
CASITNPSIYRVPTGELFF TRBJ2-2 TRBV6-1
CASSQEGPVYNEQFF TRBJ2-1 TRBV4-1